What follows are 32 T cell receptor beta chains derived from one specimen sequenced in a study of cytomegalovirus exposure and HLA in healthy donors. It was with 60 Vbeta and 13 Jbeta primers that the PCR ran. Profiled with immunoSEQ multiplex PCR; TCRdb holds only in-frame clones, not every one. Here the sample spans about 120,000 clones, around 80% being singletons. The sequenced material came from PBMCs. The receptor set was obtained from a young man in good health and CMV-seropositive.

The V and J genes are TRBV9 and TRBJ2-2; D is possibly TRBD1 (6 bases). The CDR3 has 17 amino acids. The germline V gene has CDR1 SGDLS and CDR2 YYNGEE. V lost 0 bases to trimming and J lost 1 base, with 13 bases between them. CDR3 bases: TGTGCCAGCAGCGTAGCGGGCAGGGGCCAGAACACCGGGGAGCTGTTTTTT. Translated, it gives CASSVAGRGQNTGELFF.

The V and J genes are TRBV9 and TRBJ2-2; D unresolved. CDR1 and CDR2 (germline): SGDLS, YYNGEE. V shed 2 bases and J shed 6 bases, with 11 bases lying between them. The CDR3 consists of 14 residues. The chain's CDR3 is CASSVESESGELFF. The CDR3 coding sequence is TGTGCCAGCAGCGTCGAAAGCGAGTCCGGGGAGCTGTTTTTT.

The gene calls are TRBV28 and TRBJ1-5, with D uncertain. The CDR3 loop spans 14 amino acids. Germline lookup yields CDR1 MDHEN and CDR2 SYDVKM. Trimming left V 5 bases short and J 4 bases short, with 12 bases between. In nucleotides, the CDR3 is TGTGCCAGCAGTCCTATTTACGAGAATCAGCCCCAGCATTTT. Translated: CASSPIYENQPQHF. Drawing the rest from reference TRBV28 and TRBJ1-5, the complete variable domain is DVKVTQSSRYLVKRTGEKVFLECVQDMDHENMFWYRQDPGLGLRLIYFSYDVKMKEKGDIPEGYSVSREKKERFSLILESASTNQTSMYLCASSPIYENQPQHFGDGTRLSIL.

J is TRBJ2-5 and V is TRBV5-1, with a tentative D call TRBD2 (5 bases). V lost 4 bases and J lost 5, with 12 bases in between. Germline CDR1 reads SGHRS; CDR2 reads YFSETQ. The CDR3 is 13 residues long. The DNA of the CDR3 is TGCGCCAGCAGCAGAACTAGTAGGGAGACCCAGTACTTC. It is translated as CASSRTSRETQYF.

This clone was recorded once. The V and J genes are TRBV19 and TRBJ1-4; 8 nucleotides line up with TRBD1. Germline V gene data show CDR1 as LNHDA and CDR2 as SQIVND (reference sequence). J was trimmed by 6 bases and V by 6 bases; bases with no gene match: 9. The CDR3 is made up of 15 amino acids. CDR3 in amino acids: CASSKSGTGHEKLFF. CDR3 nucleotides: TGTGCCAGTAGCAAATCCGGGACAGGACATGAAAAACTGTTTTTT.

Notes on this clone: The same CDR3 also results from other DNA sequences found in this sample. The J gene is TRBJ2-5, the V gene TRBV27; no definite D call. Trimming took off 6 bases at V and 0 bases at J, with 17 bases between the two ends. This CDR3 comprises 16 residues. Per germline, CDR1 MNHEY and CDR2 SMNVEV (reference sequence). CDR3 DNA: TGTGCCAGCAGACAAAGACTGGCGGTGGACCAAGAGACCCAGTACTTC. Translated, it gives CASRQRLAVDQETQYF.

The CDR3 DNA sequence: TGTGCCAGCAGCCCGGGACTAGAGCTACAAGAGACCCAGTACTTC. Translating it yields CASSPGLELQETQYF. The chain links TRBV7-2 to TRBJ2-5; 8 nucleotides line up with TRBD2. Per germline, CDR1 SGHTA and CDR2 FQGNSA. This CDR3 is 15 amino acids long. V was pared by 5 bases and J by 2 bases, with 7 bases of the junction left unmatched.

V and J are TRBV9 and TRBJ2-6; 9 nucleotides line up with TRBD2. CDR3 length: 18 amino acids. Germline CDR1 SGDLS, CDR2 YYNGEE. V lost 0 bases, J lost 3 bases, and 7 bases stayed unmatched. The CDR3 region has the DNA TGTGCCAGCAGCGTAGGTGAGGCGGGGGGGCTTGGGGCCAACGTCCTGACTTTC. Its translation: CASSVGEAGGLGANVLTF.

The J gene is TRBJ2-7, the V gene TRBV6-5, with D maybe TRBD1 (5 bases). V dropped 2 bases and J dropped 3 bases, with 11 bases sitting between them. The V gene's germline CDR1 is MNHEY and CDR2 SVGAGI. This CDR3 spans 14 amino acids. CDR3 nucleotide sequence: TGTGCCAGCAGTTACGGACACGGAGACTACGAGCAGTACTTC. This codes for CASSYGHGDYEQYF.

The gene calls are TRBV15 and TRBJ1-2; 8 bases line up with TRBD1. J gave up 8 bases and V 2 bases, and 10 bases lay outside the gene matches. This CDR3 region has 15 residues. The germline V gene encodes CDR1 LNHNV and CDR2 YYDKDF (reference sequence). CDR3 coding DNA: TGTGCCACCAGCAGACCCGGGGACAGGACCCAAGGCTACACCTTC. It codes for CATSRPGDRTQGYTF.

This rearrangement joins TRBV28 to TRBJ2-5, with TRBD1 matching 9 bases. The CDR3 runs 15 residues. J was trimmed by 2 bases and V by 5 bases; bases with no gene match: 6. In germline, CDR1 is MDHEN, CDR2 SYDVKM. The CDR3 reads CASSATGQGQETQYF. CDR3 bases: TGTGCCAGCAGTGCTACGGGACAGGGACAAGAGACCCAGTACTTC.

This clone was found a few times. V usage is TRBV7-8 and J usage is TRBJ1-5; 9 bases match TRBD1. Per the germline V gene, CDR1 is SGHVS and CDR2 is FQNEAQ. The V gene end was trimmed by 5 bases and the J gene end by 6 bases; junction bases not matched to a gene: 8. The CDR3 is made up of 15 amino acids. The CDR3 here is CASSPPQGAGQPQHF. The CDR3 DNA is TGTGCCAGCAGCCCACCACAGGGGGCAGGTCAGCCCCAGCATTTT. Filled out from reference TRBV7-8 and TRBJ1-5, the complete variable domain reads GAGVSQSPRYKVAKRGQDVALRCDPISGHVSLFWYQQALGQGPEFLTYFQNEAQLDKSGLPSDRFFAERPEGSVSTLKIQRTQQEDSAVYLCASSPPQGAGQPQHFGDGTRLSIL.

The sample holds one count of this clone. The V gene is TRBV7-9, the J gene TRBJ1-2; D is possibly TRBD1 (6 bases). V was trimmed by 1 base and J by 5 bases, leaving 14 bases between them. The CDR3 runs 15 residues. Germline V CDR1 and CDR2: SEHNR, FQNEAQ (reference sequence). Here the CDR3 reads CASSLGDTGAYGYTF. The DNA of the CDR3 is TGTGCCAGCAGCTTAGGGGACACCGGGGCATATGGCTACACCTTC.

This chain joins TRBV6-1 and TRBJ2-7; D might be TRBD1 (6 bases). From germline, CDR1 is MNHNS and CDR2 SASEGT. CDR3 length: 11 residues. The germline V and J ends were trimmed by 11 bases and 9 bases, with 17 bases remaining between them. Here the CDR3 DNA reads TGTGCCGGCAAATCAGGGGTAGTGCAGTACTTC. Translation gives CAGKSGVVQYF.

The rearrangement joins TRBV4-2 to TRBJ2-1; maybe TRBD1 (6 bases). With 3 bases removed from V and 4 bases from J, the gap between germline ends came to 13 bases. This CDR3 contains 15 residues. Germline loops: CDR1 LGHNA, CDR2 YNFKEQ. CDR3 sequence (DNA): TGTGCCAGCAGCCAGACGGACGGACAGTACAATGAGCAGTTCTTC. This sequence encodes CASSQTDGQYNEQFF.

The gene calls are TRBV30 and TRBJ1-1; D not certain. The CDR3 is 13 residues long. From germline, CDR1 is GTSNPN and CDR2 SVGIG (reference sequence). Between the trimmed V and J ends, which lost 1 base and 4 bases, there was a span of 10 bases. The DNA of the CDR3 is TGTGCCTGGAGTGAGTTTGTGCGCACTGAAGCTTTCTTT. Translation gives CAWSEFVRTEAFF.

CDR3 DNA sequence: TGTGCCAGCAGTTTAGGGGACAGGGGTCCCTATGGCTACACCTTC. It is translated as CASSLGDRGPYGYTF. This chain uses TRBV28 with TRBJ1-2; 10 bases agree with TRBD1. The CDR3 consists of 15 residues. Germline CDR1 MDHEN, CDR2 SYDVKM. The ends lost 2 bases at V and 4 bases at J; junction bases unmatched: 4.

The genes are TRBV6-4 and TRBJ2-1; 8 nucleotides align to TRBD2. Germline V gives CDR1 MRHNA, CDR2 SNTAGT. Losses at the gene ends were 3 bases for V and 0 bases for J; bases not matched to a gene: 4. The CDR3 covers 16 residues. CDR3 region: CASSEGTRPSYNEQFF. Here the CDR3 DNA reads TGTGCCAGCAGTGAAGGGACTAGGCCCTCCTACAATGAGCAGTTCTTC.

This clone appeared a single time. V is TRBV28 and J is TRBJ2-1; TRBD2 matches 13 bases. Germline CDR1 reads MDHEN; CDR2 reads SYDVKM. CDR3 length: 13 residues. V shed 2 bases and J 15 bases; nucleotides not matched to a gene: 4. Here the CDR3 reads CASSLTSGGGRFF. In nucleotides, the CDR3 is TGTGCCAGCAGTTTAACTAGCGGGGGGGGGAGGTTCTTC.

V usage is TRBV28 and J usage is TRBJ2-7; 7 bases fit TRBD1. V shed 6 bases, J shed 3 bases, and the junction held 11 bases outside the gene matches. The CDR3 runs to 15 residues. Germline values: CDR1 MDHEN, CDR2 SYDVKM. The CDR3 loop is CASSPTPTGLYEQYF. Written as DNA, the CDR3 is TGTGCCAGCAGCCCCACTCCGACAGGGCTCTACGAGCAGTACTTC.

This clone was seen more than once but under ten times. Germline is not matched at one junction end, which may reflect a read error. This chain links TRBV7-3 with TRBJ2-1; a weak D match, TRBD1 (6 bases). Germline V gene data show CDR1 as SGHTA and CDR2 as FQGTGA. This CDR3 has 13 amino acids. The CDR3 protein is CASSLTRDKEQFF. Written as DNA, the CDR3 is TGTGCCAGCAGCTTAACTAGGGACAAGGAGCAGTTCTTC. The whole variable domain, remainder taken from reference TRBV7-3 and TRBJ2-1, is GAGVSQTPSNKVTEKGKYVELRCDPISGHTALYWYRQSLGQGPEFLIYFQGTGAADDSGLPNDRFFAVRPEGSVSTLKIQRTERGDSAVYLCASSLTRDKEQFFGPGTRLTVL.

The chain has TRBV5-1 and TRBJ1-2; D gene ambiguous. Germline V gene sequence: CDR1 SGHRS, CDR2 YFSETQ. The CDR3 is 13 residues long. Trimming removed 0 bases at V and 8 bases at J, with 11 bases between. DNA of the CDR3: TGCGCCAGCAGCTTGGAGCCCGGGGTAGGCTACACCTTC. This translates into CASSLEPGVGYTF. The full variable domain, its missing parts supplied by reference TRBV5-1 and TRBJ1-2, is KAGVTQTPRYLIKTRGQQVTLSCSPISGHRSVSWYQQTPGQGLQFLFEYFSETQRNKGNFPGRFSGRQFSNSRSEMNVSTLELGDSALYLCASSLEPGVGYTFGSGTRLTVV.

V and J are TRBV6-6 and TRBJ1-2, with D tentatively TRBD1 (5 bases). V lost 4 bases and J lost 1, with 7 bases in between. CDR3 length: 13 amino acids. CDR1 and CDR2 from the germline V gene are MNHNY and SVGAGI (reference sequence). The CDR3 nucleotides read TGTGCCAGCAGTTGGGGACTTAACTATGGCTACACCTTC. Translating gives CASSWGLNYGYTF.

This clone appeared once. V is TRBV11-2 and J is TRBJ2-3; D not certain. Germline loops: CDR1 SGHAT, CDR2 FQNNGV. The V end was cut by 7 bases, the J end by 6 bases, with 23 bases between. The length of the CDR3 is 16 residues. This CDR3 is CASTISQSAVRDTQYF. CDR3 DNA: TGTGCCAGCACGATATCGCAGAGCGCGGTGAGGGATACGCAGTATTTT.

This clone has a handful of counts. The chain carries TRBV6-6 and TRBJ2-3; 9 nucleotides match TRBD1. The CDR3 has 14 amino acids. From germline, CDR1 is MNHNY and CDR2 SVGAGI (reference sequence). V trimming: 5 bases; J trimming: 5 bases; junction bases outside the gene matches: 5. The CDR3 bases are TGTGCCAGCAGTCCAAGGACAGGGGAAGATACGCAGTATTTT. Its protein is CASSPRTGEDTQYF.

The J gene is TRBJ2-1, the V gene TRBV7-9; D gene uncertain. V dropped 3 bases and J dropped 3 bases, with 6 bases sitting between them. The germline gives CDR1 SEHNR, CDR2 FQNEAQ (reference sequence). There are 13 residues in the CDR3. The CDR3 DNA follows: TGTGCCAGCAGCTTGGGCAGCTACAATGAGCAGTTCTTC. Amino acid sequence: CASSLGSYNEQFF.

This clone showed up just once. CDR3 amino acids: CAISEMGLAGGDTGELFF. CDR3 bases: TGTGCCATCAGCGAAATGGGGCTAGCGGGGGGGGACACCGGGGAGCTGTTTTTT. This chain links TRBV10-3 with TRBJ2-2; TRBD2 agrees at 12 bases. Germline loops: CDR1 ENHRY, CDR2 SYGVKD. The CDR3 covers 18 residues. The trim removed 6 bases at V and 3 bases at J, leaving 11 bases unmatched.

This chain joins TRBV27 and TRBJ2-5; 7 bases agree with TRBD1. V lost 5 bases and J lost 2; bases outside the gene matches: 5. The germline CDR1 and CDR2 sequences are MNHEY and SMNVEV (reference sequence). CDR3 length: 14 residues. The CDR3 DNA sequence: TGTGCCAGCAGTCAAACAGGGGAACAAGAGACCCAGTACTTC. Protein sequence: CASSQTGEQETQYF.

This clone was observed a few times. This sequence joins TRBV7-2 and TRBJ1-3; D unresolved. The CDR3 has 15 amino acids. CDR1 SGHTA and CDR2 FQGNSA come from the germline V gene. V lost 4 bases and J lost 0, with 10 bases in between. The CDR3 loop is CASSSDTLSGNTIYF. CDR3 DNA sequence: TGTGCCAGCAGCTCTGACACCCTCTCTGGAAACACCATATATTTT. Full variable domain (remainder filled in from reference TRBV7-2 and TRBJ1-3): GAGVSQSPSNKVTEKGKDVELRCDPISGHTALYWYRQSLGQGLEFLIYFQGNSAPDKSGLPSDRFSAERTGGSVSTLTIQRTQQEDSAVYLCASSSDTLSGNTIYFGEGSWLTVV.

This chain connects TRBV6-5 to TRBJ1-2, with 7 bases that match TRBD1. The junction had 15 bases not matched to a gene; V was cut back by 6 bases and J by 8 bases. The CDR3 is made up of 15 amino acids. Germline CDR1 is MNHEY and CDR2 is SVGAGI. In nucleotides, the CDR3 is TGTGCCAGCAGCCAATTAAAGGGGGCGGGTTGGGGCTACACCTTC. Protein sequence: CASSQLKGAGWGYTF.

The chain carries TRBV7-2 and TRBJ2-3; TRBD2 matches at 13 bases. V trimming: 1 base; J trimming: 0 bases; junction bases outside the gene matches: 4. CDR3 size: 18 residues. From germline, CDR1 is SGHTA and CDR2 FQGNSA. CDR3 coding DNA: TGTGCCAGCAGCTTAGAACTAGCGGGGGGGCTGAGCACAGATACGCAGTATTTT. This gives the protein CASSLELAGGLSTDTQYF.

This clone has only one observation. The CDR3 is CASSYSSGTGRGYTF. CDR3 coding DNA: TGTGCCAGCAGTTACTCGTCAGGGACAGGGCGAGGCTACACCTTC. The chain has TRBV6-5 and TRBJ1-2; TRBD1 matches at 9 bases. From germline, CDR1 is MNHEY and CDR2 SVGAGI. This CDR3 has 15 amino acids. V was pared by 0 bases and J by 8 bases, with 7 bases of the junction left unmatched.